These 25 T cell receptor beta chains share one sample of origin, sequenced in a study of blood T cell repertoires in COVID-19. Sequencing used immunoSEQ multiplex PCR; TCRdb keeps in-frame clones, though not all of them. The sample records approximately 500,000 clones, around 90% being singletons. Sequencing was done on a sample of peripheral blood. All receptors derive from a woman in her 50s with COVID-19, enrolled during active disease.

V usage is TRBV4-2 and J usage is TRBJ1-1, with a tentative D call TRBD1 (6 bases). V shed 4 bases and J shed 3 bases, with 12 bases lying between them. CDR1 LGHNA and CDR2 YNFKEQ come from the germline V gene. CDR3 length: 14 residues. CDR3 amino acids: CASSPGGSDTEAFF. CDR3 nucleotides: TGTGCCAGCAGCCCGGGGGGCAGTGACACTGAAGCTTTCTTT.

V and J are TRBV4-2 and TRBJ2-3; maybe TRBD2 (5 bases). There are 17 residues in the CDR3. Germline CDR1 is LGHNA and CDR2 is YNFKEQ. Trimming took 1 base from V and 6 from J, leaving 20 bases between them. CDR3 region: CASSQVSQTTFRDTQYF. The CDR3 nucleotides are TGTGCCAGCAGCCAAGTTTCTCAGACTACCTTCAGGGATACGCAGTATTTT.

The chain has TRBV7-8 and TRBJ1-1, with D possibly TRBD1 on 5 matching bases. This CDR3 contains 13 residues. Germline values: CDR1 SGHVS, CDR2 FQNEAQ. V was pared by 1 base and J by 4 bases, with 7 bases between. The CDR3 region has the DNA TGTGCCAGCAGCTTAGGAGACAGCACTGAAGCTTTCTTT. Translated, it gives CASSLGDSTEAFF.

The gene calls are TRBV3-1 (or the pseudogene TRBV3-2) and TRBJ1-6; D not resolved. Germline lookup yields CDR1 LGHDT and CDR2 YNNKEL (reference sequence). Trimming took off 3 bases at V and 0 bases at J, with 9 bases between the two ends. The CDR3 extends over 16 amino acids. The CDR3 nucleotides are TGTGCCAGCAGCCAGGGCATGAGCTCCTATAATTCACCCCTCCACTTT. Translating gives CASSQGMSSYNSPLHF.

This chain uses TRBV25-1 with TRBJ1-1, with D perhaps matching TRBD1 (6 bases). The ends were cut back, 6 bases at V and 0 bases at J, with 11 bases in the middle. This CDR3 has 14 amino acids. Per the germline V gene, CDR1 is MGHDK and CDR2 is SYGVNS. CDR3 in amino acids: CASSPDRMNTEAFF. CDR3 nucleotide sequence: TGTGCCAGCAGCCCTGACAGGATGAACACTGAAGCTTTCTTT.

The chain uses TRBV5-4 and TRBJ1-1; 8 bases agree with TRBD1. Germline CDR1 reads SGHNT; CDR2 reads YYREEE (reference sequence). Germline trimming cut 4 bases from V and 11 bases from J; bases unmatched to any gene: 7. CDR3 size: 12 residues. The CDR3 loop is CASSNRQGTAFF. The CDR3 DNA follows: TGTGCCAGCAGCAACCGACAGGGGACGGCTTTCTTT.

J is TRBJ2-6 and V is TRBV27; D gene uncertain. Trimming left V 3 bases short and J 3 bases short, with 3 bases between. Germline CDR1 MNHEY, CDR2 SMNVEV (reference sequence). The CDR3 is 13 residues long. The DNA of the CDR3 is TGTGCCAGCAGTTTCGTTGGGGCCAACGTCCTGACTTTC. It codes for CASSFVGANVLTF.

The gene calls are TRBV6-5 and TRBJ2-3; 8 positions agree with TRBD2. Germline V gene lookup returns CDR1 MNHEY and CDR2 SVGAGI. The CDR3 length is 12 residues. J gave up 6 bases and V 5 bases, and 1 base lay outside the gene matches. This CDR3 reads CASSRGGDTQYF. Written as DNA, the CDR3 is TGTGCCAGCAGTCGGGGGGGCGATACGCAGTATTTT.

The chain couples TRBV3-1 (or the pseudogene TRBV3-2) to TRBJ2-1; D gene unclear. With 1 base removed from V and 5 bases from J, the gap between germline ends came to 6 bases. CDR3 length: 13 amino acids. The germline CDR1 and CDR2 sequences are LGHDT and YNNKEL (reference sequence). CDR3 DNA: TGTGCCAGCAGCCAAGCACAACACAATGAGCAGTTCTTC. Translation: CASSQAQHNEQFF.

The rearrangement uses TRBV7-7 and TRBJ2-3; D may be TRBD2 (6 bases). CDR1 is SSHAT, CDR2 FNYEAQ, per germline (reference sequence). Trimming shortened V by 5 bases and J by 5 bases, and 11 bases separated the two germline ends. The CDR3 runs 13 residues. DNA for the CDR3: TGTGCCAGCAGCCCCCGGGACTTAGATACGCAGTATTTT. Protein product: CASSPRDLDTQYF. Supplemented by reference TRBV7-7 and TRBJ2-3, the full variable domain reads GAGVSQSPRYKVTKRGQDVTLRCDPISSHATLYWYQQALGQGPEFLTYFNYEAQPDKSGLPSDRFSAERPEGSISTLTIQRTEQRDSAMYRCASSPRDLDTQYFGPGTRLTVL.

V and J are TRBV5-1 and TRBJ2-3, with 8 bases matching TRBD1. V trimming: 4 bases; J trimming: 3 bases; junction bases outside the gene matches: 7. CDR3 length equals 15 residues. Germline V gene lookup returns CDR1 SGHRS and CDR2 YFSETQ. This CDR3 reads CASSPGQEGTDTQYF. CDR3 sequence (DNA): TGCGCCAGCAGCCCGGGACAGGAGGGGACAGATACGCAGTATTTT. Filled out from reference TRBV5-1 and TRBJ2-3, the complete variable domain reads KAGVTQTPRYLIKTRGQQVTLSCSPISGHRSVSWYQQTPGQGLQFLFEYFSETQRNKGNFPGRFSGRQFSNSRSEMNVSTLELGDSALYLCASSPGQEGTDTQYFGPGTRLTVL.

The chain couples TRBV27 to TRBJ1-1, with D tentatively TRBD1 (6 bases). CDR3 length: 14 amino acids. Trimming stripped 5 bases from V and 7 bases from J, with 17 bases between. Germline CDR1 reads MNHEY; CDR2 reads SMNVEV (reference sequence). The CDR3 nucleotides are TGTGCCAGCAGTCCCCGGCACAGGGTGGGTGAAGCTTTCTTT. Amino acid sequence: CASSPRHRVGEAFF.

The rearrangement links TRBV19 to TRBJ2-7; TRBD2 matches 7 bases. The CDR3 runs to 15 residues. J lost 4 bases, V lost 3 bases, and 9 bases had no gene match. Per the germline V gene, CDR1 is LNHDA and CDR2 is SQIVND (reference sequence). CDR3 bases: TGTGCCAGTAGTATCGGGAGGAACAGTCTTTACGAGCAGTACTTC. Amino acid sequence: CASSIGRNSLYEQYF.

The genes are TRBV5-1 and TRBJ2-3; a weak D match, TRBD1 (5 bases). CDR3 length: 17 residues. CDR1 is SGHRS, CDR2 YFSETQ, per germline. V shed 0 bases and J shed 6 bases, with 20 bases lying between them. Here the CDR3 DNA reads TGCGCCAGCAGCTTGGAATCCAGCAGTTATACAGGCGATACGCAGTATTTT. The encoded protein is CASSLESSSYTGDTQYF.

The chain uses TRBV28 and TRBJ2-7, with TRBD1 identical over 7 bases. With V trimmed by 2 bases and J by 4 bases, 5 bases remained unmatched. Germline V gene sequence: CDR1 MDHEN, CDR2 SYDVKM. The CDR3 covers 14 residues. This chain's CDR3 is CASSLRGLEYEQYF. For the CDR3, the DNA is TGTGCCAGCAGTTTAAGGGGGCTTGAGTACGAGCAGTACTTC.

V gene TRBV6-4 combines with J gene TRBJ1-6, with D possibly being TRBD1 (6 bases). Trimming pared 5 bases from V and 11 bases from J, leaving 13 bases between. This CDR3 comprises 13 residues. Germline CDR1 and CDR2: MRHNA and SNTAGT. CDR3 coding DNA: TGTGCCAGCAGTATCGACAGGAAGGCACCCCTCCACTTT. It is translated as CASSIDRKAPLHF.

The rearrangement joins TRBV30 to TRBJ2-1, with D possibly being TRBD2 (6 bases). The V gene's germline CDR1 is GTSNPN and CDR2 SVGIG (reference sequence). This CDR3 contains 12 residues. The V gene lost 1 base and the J gene lost 12 bases, with 13 bases spanning the gap. CDR3 bases: TGTGCCTGGAGTGGCGGGGAGCTCGGGCAGTTCTTC. This sequence encodes CAWSGGELGQFF.

In the case of this clone: Germline is not matched at one junction end, which may reflect a read error. This sequence joins TRBV5-1 and TRBJ1-1; D might be TRBD1 (5 bases). Germline loops: CDR1 SGHRS, CDR2 YFSETQ. The length of the CDR3 is 12 residues. CDR3 DNA: TGCGCCAGCAGCTCAACGGACACCGAAGCTTTCTTT. This gives the protein CASSSTDTEAFF.

The gene calls are TRBV6-5 and TRBJ1-1; no clear D gene. Germline CDR1 reads MNHEY; CDR2 reads SVGAGI. Trimming pared 2 bases from V and 0 bases from J, leaving 7 bases between. This CDR3 is 14 amino acids long. As DNA, the CDR3 is TGTGCCAGCAGTTACGCTGCGGTGAACACTGAAGCTTTCTTT. Translated: CASSYAAVNTEAFF.

This chain links TRBV2 with TRBJ2-1; tentatively, D is TRBD1 (5 bases). Germline V gene lookup returns CDR1 SNHLY and CDR2 FYNNEI. The V gene lost 4 bases and the J gene lost 2 bases, with 12 bases spanning the gap. CDR3 size: 15 residues. The CDR3 sequence: CASSGWQGPYNEQFF. Here the CDR3 DNA reads TGTGCCAGCAGTGGGTGGCAGGGCCCCTACAATGAGCAGTTCTTC.

The chain joins TRBV2 to TRBJ1-2, with TRBD1 as a possible D gene (6 bases). The germline V gene encodes CDR1 SNHLY and CDR2 FYNNEI. The ends were cut back, 4 bases at V and 0 bases at J, with 12 bases in the middle. This CDR3 contains 15 residues. CDR3 loop: CASSVVRGANYGYTF. The DNA of the CDR3 is TGTGCCAGCAGTGTAGTCAGGGGAGCTAACTATGGCTACACCTTC.

The V gene is TRBV6-5, the J gene TRBJ2-5, with D uncertain. Per the germline V gene, CDR1 is MNHEY and CDR2 is SVGAGI. V lost 2 bases to trimming and J lost 1 base, with 8 bases between them. This CDR3 is 14 amino acids long. The CDR3 loop reads CASSYEVGQETQYF. CDR3 bases: TGTGCCAGCAGTTACGAGGTGGGCCAAGAGACCCAGTACTTC.

The chain has TRBV24-1 and TRBJ2-3; D is possibly TRBD1 (6 bases). Germline CDR1 reads KGHDR; CDR2 reads SFDVKD. V shed 9 bases and J shed 6 bases, with 18 bases lying between them. This CDR3 spans 14 amino acids. CDR3 loop: CATAGVVGADTQYF. DNA for the CDR3: TGTGCCACCGCGGGCGTGGTGGGGGCGGATACGCAGTATTTT.

There are a few counts of this clone. The chain recombines TRBV2 with TRBJ1-4, with D possibly being TRBD1 (5 bases). Germline lookup yields CDR1 SNHLY and CDR2 FYNNEI. V was cut by 8 bases and J by 4 bases, with 8 bases left in between. The CDR3 covers 12 residues. This CDR3 reads CASSGVNEKLFF. The CDR3 DNA reads TGTGCCAGCTCGGGGGTTAATGAAAAACTGTTTTTT.

This clone was observed a few times. The chain is built from TRBV2 and TRBJ1-5; tentative D call: TRBD1 (6 bases). Trimming shortened V by 5 bases and J by 3 bases, and 14 bases separated the two germline ends. This CDR3 has 15 amino acids. Germline CDR1 is SNHLY and CDR2 is FYNNEI. Here the CDR3 DNA reads TGTGCCAGCAGTTTTGCCGACAGGTCCAATCAGCCCCAGCATTTT. It translates to CASSFADRSNQPQHF.